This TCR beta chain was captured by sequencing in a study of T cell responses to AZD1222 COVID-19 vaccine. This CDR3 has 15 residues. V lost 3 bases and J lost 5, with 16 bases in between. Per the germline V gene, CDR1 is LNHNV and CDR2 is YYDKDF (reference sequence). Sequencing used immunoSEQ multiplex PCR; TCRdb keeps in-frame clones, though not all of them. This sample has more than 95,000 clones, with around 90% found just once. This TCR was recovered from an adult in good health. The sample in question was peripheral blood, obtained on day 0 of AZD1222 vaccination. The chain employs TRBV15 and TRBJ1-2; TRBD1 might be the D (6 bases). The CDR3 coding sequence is TGTGCCACCAGCAGGCCTCTTGGACAGTTTTATGGCTACACCTTC. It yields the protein CATSRPLGQFYGYTF.